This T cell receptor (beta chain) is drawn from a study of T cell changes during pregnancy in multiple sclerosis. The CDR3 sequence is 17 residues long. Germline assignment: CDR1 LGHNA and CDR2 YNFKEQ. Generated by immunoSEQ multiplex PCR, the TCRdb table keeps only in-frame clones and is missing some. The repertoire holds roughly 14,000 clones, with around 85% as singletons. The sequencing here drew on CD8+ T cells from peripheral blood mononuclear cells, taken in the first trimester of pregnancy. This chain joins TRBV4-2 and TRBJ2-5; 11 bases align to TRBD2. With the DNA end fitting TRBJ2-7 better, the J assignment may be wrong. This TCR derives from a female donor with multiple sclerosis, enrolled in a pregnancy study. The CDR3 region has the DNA TGTGCCAGCAGCCAAGATAGTCTAGCGGGGGGCATCTACGAGCAGTACTTC. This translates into CASSQDSLAGGIYEQYF.